These T cell receptor beta chains were read from a single sample in a study of regulatory T cells in long-lasting Graves disease. TCRdb reanalysed the multiplex PCR reads using MiXCR and keeps one entry per CDR3 protein. Altogether some 500,000 distinct CDR3 sequences are present, about 16% being singletons, with the ten largest covering just under 25%. These data were also reused for a study on T cells in Graves' hyperthyroidism and ophthalmopathy.

The sequences come from peripheral blood mononuclear cells (PBMCs), collected at new diagnosis, from a patient treated with antithyroid drugs. These receptors all come from a woman aged 35 to 60 with Graves disease. Both conserved end residues are part of each CDR3. D genes are given only for firm matches. Clone size, where shown, is once, few, many, or a class for clones that have expanded.

v_call: TRBV12-3/TRBV12-4
j_call: TRBJ2-3
clone_size: many
d_call: .
cdr3_nt: TGTGCCAGCAGTTTTTGGGGGTTGGGCACAGATACGCAGTATTTT
cdr3_aa: CASSFWGLGTDTQYF

v_call: TRBV27
j_call: TRBJ2-5
clone_size: .
d_call: .
cdr3_nt: TGTGCCAGCAAGACGCGGGACATGGGGGAGACCCAGTACTTC
cdr3_aa: CASKTRDMGETQYF

v_call: TRBV5-1
j_call: TRBJ2-1
clone_size: many
d_call: .
cdr3_nt: TGCGCCAGCAGCGGCTCGAGTTACAGAGATGGGCATGAGCAGTTCTTC
cdr3_aa: CASSGSSYRDGHEQFF

v_call: TRBV29-1
j_call: TRBJ1-5
clone_size: .
d_call: TRBD1
cdr3_nt: TGCAGCGTTTCGTCAGGGGGTCAGCCCCAGCATTTT
cdr3_aa: CSVSSGGQPQHF

v_call: TRBV2
j_call: TRBJ2-1
clone_size: many
d_call: TRBD1
cdr3_nt: TGTGCCAGCAAAGCGACAGGGGTCTACAATGAGCAGTTCTTC
cdr3_aa: CASKATGVYNEQFF

v_call: TRBV12-3/TRBV12-4
j_call: TRBJ1-2
clone_size: many
d_call: TRBD1
cdr3_nt: TGTGCCAGCAGCCGACAGGACAGGGGCTATGGCTACACCTTC
cdr3_aa: CASSRQDRGYGYTF

v_call: TRBV7-9
j_call: TRBJ2-5
clone_size: many
d_call: TRBD2
cdr3_nt: TGTGCCAGCAGCTTAGGTCGAGCGGGGATCCAAGAGACCCAGTACTTC
cdr3_aa: CASSLGRAGIQETQYF

v_call: TRBV27
j_call: TRBJ1-5
clone_size: many
d_call: .
cdr3_nt: TGTGCCAGCAGTTTTCTACCGTATAATCAGCCCCAGCATTTT
cdr3_aa: CASSFLPYNQPQHF

v_call: TRBV6-5
j_call: TRBJ2-7
clone_size: few
d_call: .
cdr3_nt: TGTGCCAGCAGTTACTCGAGTCAGAATGACAGGCAGTACTTC
cdr3_aa: CASSYSSQNDRQYF

v_call: TRBV3-1
j_call: TRBJ2-5
clone_size: many
d_call: TRBD2
cdr3_nt: TGTGCCAGCAGCCAAGAAAGACTAGCGGTTCGGGAGACCCAGTACTTC
cdr3_aa: CASSQERLAVRETQYF

v_call: TRBV5-5
j_call: TRBJ1-2
clone_size: .
d_call: .
cdr3_nt: TGTGCCAGCAGCTTGGAACTGACAACTCAATATGGCTACACCTTC
cdr3_aa: CASSLELTTQYGYTF

v_call: TRBV12-3/TRBV12-4
j_call: TRBJ1-6
clone_size: many
d_call: TRBD1
cdr3_nt: TGTGCCAGCAGTTCCCGACAGGGCGATAATTCACCCCTCCACTTT
cdr3_aa: CASSSRQGDNSPLHF

v_call: TRBV6-1
j_call: TRBJ1-4
clone_size: few
d_call: .
cdr3_nt: TGTGCCAGCAGTGCCGAACAGGGAAAACTGTTTTTT
cdr3_aa: CASSAEQGKLFF

v_call: TRBV7-3
j_call: TRBJ2-3
clone_size: .
d_call: .
cdr3_nt: TGTGCCAGCAGCCAAAGTCTAGGCGGAGATACGCAGTATTTT
cdr3_aa: CASSQSLGGDTQYF

v_call: TRBV18
j_call: TRBJ1-2
clone_size: .
d_call: TRBD1
cdr3_nt: TGTGCCAGCTCCCAATGGACAGGGGGAAACTATGGCTACACCTTC
cdr3_aa: CASSQWTGGNYGYTF

v_call: TRBV15
j_call: TRBJ2-3
clone_size: many
d_call: .
cdr3_nt: TGTGCCACCAGCGGGTTTCCGGCTAGCACAGATACGCAGTATTTT
cdr3_aa: CATSGFPASTDTQYF

v_call: TRBV11-3
j_call: TRBJ2-1
clone_size: .
d_call: TRBD2
cdr3_nt: TGTGCCAGCAGCTGGCCCGGGACTAGCGCCTACAATGAGCAGTTCTTC
cdr3_aa: CASSWPGTSAYNEQFF

v_call: TRBV7-8
j_call: TRBJ1-5
clone_size: few
d_call: .
cdr3_nt: TGTGCCAGCAACCCCTTGGGGGTTTATAGCAATCAGCCCCAGCATTTT
cdr3_aa: CASNPLGVYSNQPQHF

v_call: TRBV20-1
j_call: TRBJ1-4
clone_size: few
d_call: .
cdr3_nt: TGCAGTGCTAGGGCTAACCGGGACAATAATGAAAAACTGTTTTTT
cdr3_aa: CSARANRDNNEKLFF

v_call: TRBV2
j_call: TRBJ2-3
clone_size: many
d_call: .
cdr3_nt: TGTGCCAGCAAGGAAACGGGGCGAAGCACAGATACGCAGTATTTT
cdr3_aa: CASKETGRSTDTQYF

v_call: TRBV6-9
j_call: TRBJ1-2
clone_size: many
d_call: .
cdr3_nt: TGTGCCAGCAGTTCCCAACCGACAGGTACCTATGGCTACACCTTC
cdr3_aa: CASSSQPTGTYGYTF

v_call: TRBV30
j_call: TRBJ2-3
clone_size: few
d_call: .
cdr3_nt: TGTGCCTGGAGTGTATCTGCGAGCACAGATACGCAGTATTTT
cdr3_aa: CAWSVSASTDTQYF

v_call: TRBV18
j_call: TRBJ2-1
clone_size: many
d_call: .
cdr3_nt: TGTGCCAGCTCACCAGTGGACAGCAATGAGCAGTTCTTC
cdr3_aa: CASSPVDSNEQFF

v_call: TRBV3-1
j_call: TRBJ1-1
clone_size: many
d_call: .
cdr3_nt: TGTGCCAGCAGCCAAGTCTTGGACCAAGGCCCACGTGGCACTGAAGCTTTCTTT
cdr3_aa: CASSQVLDQGPRGTEAFF

v_call: TRBV5-1
j_call: TRBJ2-7
clone_size: .
d_call: .
cdr3_nt: TGCGCCAGCAGCTTCGATACCGACAGGTTCGTTTACGAGCAGTACTTC
cdr3_aa: CASSFDTDRFVYEQYF

v_call: TRBV6-9
j_call: TRBJ2-3
clone_size: many
d_call: .
cdr3_nt: TGTGCCAGCAGTTGGCTCGGCGGGGTTGAGGAGCAGTATTTT
cdr3_aa: CASSWLGGVEEQYF

v_call: TRBV2
j_call: TRBJ2-3
clone_size: many
d_call: .
cdr3_nt: TGTGCCAGCAGTAGATTTGCGGGGAAAGATACGCAGTATTTT
cdr3_aa: CASSRFAGKDTQYF

v_call: TRBV7-8
j_call: TRBJ2-1
clone_size: many
d_call: .
cdr3_nt: TGTGCCAGCAGCTTTGGGGGGGCCGCCTACAATGAGCAGTTCTTC
cdr3_aa: CASSFGGAAYNEQFF

v_call: TRBV11-1
j_call: TRBJ2-7
clone_size: many
d_call: .
cdr3_nt: TGTGCCAGCAGTCCAGGGCGCGAGCAGTACTTC
cdr3_aa: CASSPGREQYF

v_call: TRBV7-8
j_call: TRBJ2-5
clone_size: .
d_call: .
cdr3_nt: TGTGCCAGCAGCGAAACAGGGTTAGAGACCCAGTACTTC
cdr3_aa: CASSETGLETQYF

v_call: TRBV4-1
j_call: TRBJ1-2
clone_size: few
d_call: .
cdr3_nt: TGCGCCAGCAGCCAAGACGGTAGGCCCTATGGCTACACCTTC
cdr3_aa: CASSQDGRPYGYTF

v_call: TRBV4-2
j_call: TRBJ2-5
clone_size: many
d_call: .
cdr3_nt: TGTGCCAGCAGCCAAGGGGCACGGGAGACCCAGTACTTC
cdr3_aa: CASSQGARETQYF